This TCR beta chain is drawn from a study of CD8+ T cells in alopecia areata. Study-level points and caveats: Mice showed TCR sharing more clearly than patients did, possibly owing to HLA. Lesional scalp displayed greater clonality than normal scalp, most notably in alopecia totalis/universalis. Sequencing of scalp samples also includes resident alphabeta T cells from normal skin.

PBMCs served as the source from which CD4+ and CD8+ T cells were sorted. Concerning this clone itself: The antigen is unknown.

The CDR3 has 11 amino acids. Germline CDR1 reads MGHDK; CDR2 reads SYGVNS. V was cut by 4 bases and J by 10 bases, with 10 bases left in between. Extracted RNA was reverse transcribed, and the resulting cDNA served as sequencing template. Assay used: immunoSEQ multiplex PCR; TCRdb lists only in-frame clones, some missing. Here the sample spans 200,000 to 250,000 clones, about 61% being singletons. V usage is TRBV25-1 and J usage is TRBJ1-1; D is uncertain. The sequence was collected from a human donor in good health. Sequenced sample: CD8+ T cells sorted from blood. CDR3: CASSAGPGAFF. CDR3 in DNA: TGTGCCAGCAGTGCGGGCCCCGGAGCTTTCTTT.